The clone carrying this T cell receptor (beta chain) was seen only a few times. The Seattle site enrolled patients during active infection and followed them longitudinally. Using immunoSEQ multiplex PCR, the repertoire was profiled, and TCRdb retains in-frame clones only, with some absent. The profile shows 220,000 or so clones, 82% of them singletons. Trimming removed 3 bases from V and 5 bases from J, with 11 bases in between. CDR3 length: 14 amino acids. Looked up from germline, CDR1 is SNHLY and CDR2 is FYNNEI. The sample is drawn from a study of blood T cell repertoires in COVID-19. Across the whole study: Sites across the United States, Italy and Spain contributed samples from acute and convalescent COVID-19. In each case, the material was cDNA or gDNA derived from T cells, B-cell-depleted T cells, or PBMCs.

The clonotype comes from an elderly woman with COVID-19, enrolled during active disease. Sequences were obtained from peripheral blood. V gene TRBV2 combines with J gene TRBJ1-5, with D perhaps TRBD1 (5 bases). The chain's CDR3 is CASSDGGWDQPQHF. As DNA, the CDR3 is TGTGCCAGCAGTGATGGGGGGTGGGATCAGCCCCAGCATTTT.